This T cell receptor (beta chain) appears in the sequencing data of a study of blood T cell repertoires in COVID-19. TCRdb's table, derived via immunoSEQ multiplex PCR, lists solely in-frame clones and lacks some. The sample has 150,000 to 200,000 clones; approximately 81% are singletons. Trimming took 3 bases from V and 6 from J; bases not matched to a gene: 11. CDR1 and CDR2 (germline): LGHDT, YNNKEL (reference sequence). This CDR3 spans 15 amino acids. The sequence came from a man aged 55-75 years who had recovered from COVID-19. The rearrangement joins TRBV3-1 (or the pseudogene TRBV3-2) to TRBJ2-7; TRBD2 aligns across 7 bases. The sample comprised PBMCs or T cells enriched from blood (not recorded which). The CDR3 DNA is TGTGCCAGCAGCCAGCCTAGGAGGGGAGGGAGCGAGCAGTACTTC. It yields the protein CASSQPRRGGSEQYF.